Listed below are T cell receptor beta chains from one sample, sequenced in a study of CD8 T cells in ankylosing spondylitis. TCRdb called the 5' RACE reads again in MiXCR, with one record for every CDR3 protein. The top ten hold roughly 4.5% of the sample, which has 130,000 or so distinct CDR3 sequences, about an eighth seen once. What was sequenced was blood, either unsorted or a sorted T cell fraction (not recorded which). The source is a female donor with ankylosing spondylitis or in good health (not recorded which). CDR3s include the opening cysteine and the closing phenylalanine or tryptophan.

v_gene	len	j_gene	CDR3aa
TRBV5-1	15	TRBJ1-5	CASSLEPTDNQPQHF
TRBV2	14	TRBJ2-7	CASSWAASSYEQYF
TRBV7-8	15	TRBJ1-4	CASSLRAPTNEKLFF
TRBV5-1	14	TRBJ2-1	CASAGSSSYNEQFF
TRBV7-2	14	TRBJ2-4	CASSSGSGSLVQYF
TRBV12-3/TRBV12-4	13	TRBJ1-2	CASRLTGGLGYTF
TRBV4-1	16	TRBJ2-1	CASSPSDANSYNEQFF
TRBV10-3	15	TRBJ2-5	CAISGLLGAQETQYF
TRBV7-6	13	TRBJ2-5	CASSPLAVETQYF
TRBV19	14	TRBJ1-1	CASSITGMNTEAFF
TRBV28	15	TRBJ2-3	CASLSRRTSTDTQYF
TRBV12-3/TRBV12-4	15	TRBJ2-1	CASSIRTSGIDEQFF
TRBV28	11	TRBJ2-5	CASSLRETQYF
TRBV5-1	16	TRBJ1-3	CASSLDPVNSGNTIYF
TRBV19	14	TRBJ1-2	CASSKGQGFYGYTF
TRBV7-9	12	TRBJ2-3	CASRDDWDTQYF
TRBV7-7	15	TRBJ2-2	CASSRGTAPTGELFF
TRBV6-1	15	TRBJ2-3	CASAPYGGPTDTQYF
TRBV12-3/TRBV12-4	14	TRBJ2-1	CASRGTSGGLEQFF
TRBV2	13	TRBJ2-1	CASSEVRNNEQFF
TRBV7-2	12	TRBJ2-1	CASSLVPGLGFF
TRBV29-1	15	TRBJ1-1	CSADRARPDNTEAFF
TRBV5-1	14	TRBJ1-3	CASSLSAPGNTIYF
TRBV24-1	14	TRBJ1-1	CATQGQGANTEAFF
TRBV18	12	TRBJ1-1	CASSPKGTEAFF
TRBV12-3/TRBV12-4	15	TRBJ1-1	CASSLGTGVNTEAFF
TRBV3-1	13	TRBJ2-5	CASSRSGQETQYF
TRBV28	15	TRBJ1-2	CASSRPQLGVHGYTF
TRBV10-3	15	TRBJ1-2	CAISGSTGAGYGYTF
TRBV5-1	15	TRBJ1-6	CASSMGQGQNSPLHF
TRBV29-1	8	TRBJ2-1	CSVQGQFF
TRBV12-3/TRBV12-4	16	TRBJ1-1	CASSLKARGVNTEAFF
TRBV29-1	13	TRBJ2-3	CSVGRDDTDTQYF
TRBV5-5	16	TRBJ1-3	CASSWDAASSGNTIYF
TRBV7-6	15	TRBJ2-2	CASRQIAGLNGELFF
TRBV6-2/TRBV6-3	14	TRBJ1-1	CASSRGGGYTEAFF
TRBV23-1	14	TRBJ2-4	CAIPSGAAKNIQYF
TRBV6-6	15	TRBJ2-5	CASRAPGANQETQYF
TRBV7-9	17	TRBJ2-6	CASSLAGPSSGANVLTF
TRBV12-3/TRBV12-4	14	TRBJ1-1	CASIQDPPVNLAFF
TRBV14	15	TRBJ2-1	CASSQHSGGSREQFF
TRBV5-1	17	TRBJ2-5	CASSLSALSGSLETQYF
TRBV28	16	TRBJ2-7	CASSHPVGQGLHEQYF
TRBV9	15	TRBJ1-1	CASSLGQGGKTEAFF
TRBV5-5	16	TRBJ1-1	CASSLGETDMNTEAFF
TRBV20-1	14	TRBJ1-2	CSAIAGQGHYGYTF
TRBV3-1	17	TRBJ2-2	CAGSPLLGGPNTGELFF
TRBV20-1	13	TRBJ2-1	CSARPDRFNEQFF
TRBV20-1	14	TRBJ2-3	CSARGDGITDTQYF
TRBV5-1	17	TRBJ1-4	CASSFRETVGTNEKLFF
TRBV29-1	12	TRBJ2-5	CSVEEGGETQYF
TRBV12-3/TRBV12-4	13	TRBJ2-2	CASSRTITGELFF
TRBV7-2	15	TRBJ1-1	CASSFPNQGMTEAFF
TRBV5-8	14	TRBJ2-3	CASSRQGAVDTQYF
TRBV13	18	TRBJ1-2	CASSLFRTGALLNYGYTF
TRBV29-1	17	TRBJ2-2	CSVEVIRPGLIAGELFF
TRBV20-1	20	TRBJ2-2	CSARDQERGPDYANTGELFF
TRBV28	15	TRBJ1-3	CASSKTLLRSGGIYF